The TCR beta chain described here comes from a study of siplizumab effects on memory and regulatory T cells. For every sample, about 10^5 TCR templates were assayed. Method: immunoSEQ multiplex PCR; TCRdb's copy keeps in-frame clones and lacks some. The sample lists about 120,000 clones; around 93% were seen once. Regarding the study as a whole: Siplizumab cultures yielded proliferating Tregs whose suppressive function was not confirmed. In unstimulated cells, naive T cells appeared more diverse than memory T cells and seemed major alloresponse contributors. Roughly 75-95% of proliferating CD4+ or CD8+ clones lacked a naive or memory phenotype that could be assigned.

A remark on this clone: The antigen is undetermined.

The CDR3 is made up of 14 amino acids. Germline lookup yields CDR1 MNHEY and CDR2 SMNVEV (reference sequence). Trimming at V came to 6 bases and at J to 5 bases, leaving 7 bases not matched to a gene. Sequenced input: non-Treg CD4+ T cells sorted from blood. The clonotype originates from a human donor in good health. The chain is built from TRBV27 and TRBJ1-5; 7 nucleotides line up with TRBD1. The CDR3 DNA follows: TGTGCCAGCAGAACCCACGACAGGGATCAGCCCCAGCATTTT. This translates into CASRTHDRDQPQHF.